The rows below give T cell receptor beta chains drawn from one sample of a study of shared clonotypes between healthy human individuals. The table came from immunoSEQ multiplex PCR; TCRdb's copy has only in-frame clones and leaves some out. The sample lists a few million clones, 85% to 95% occurring once. The specimen sequenced was naive CD4+ T cells sorted from blood. The receptors were gathered from a man between 18 and 29 years old in good health. CDR3s include the opening cysteine and the closing phenylalanine or tryptophan. D genes are given only for firm matches. Some rows have no size entry. The others give once, few or many, or a class for an expanded clone.

V	D	size	J	DNA	CDR3
TRBV6-5	TRBD1	NA	TRBJ2-7	TGTGCCAGCAGTTACGGGCCCGGACAGGTGGCGCAGTACTTC	CASSYGPGQVAQYF
TRBV15	TRBD1	NA	TRBJ2-3	TGTGCCACCAGTGCGGGACAGGGTAGCACAGATACGCAGTATTTT	CATSAGQGSTDTQYF
TRBV15	NA	once	TRBJ1-1	TGTGCCACCAGCAGAGGGACAGTGAACACTGAAGCTTTCTTT	CATSRGTVNTEAFF
TRBV28	NA	once	TRBJ1-1	TGTGCCAGCAGTTTATCAACGACTCGGAGGGGGACTGAAGCTTTCTTT	CASSLSTTRRGTEAFF
TRBV18	NA	NA	TRBJ1-1	TGTGCCAGCTCAGAGGGGCCGGCCACTGAAGCTTTCTTT	CASSEGPATEAFF
TRBV28	NA	NA	TRBJ1-2	TGTGCCACCGCGAGCAACTATGGCTACACCTTC	CATASNYGYTF
TRBV9	NA	NA	TRBJ1-5	TGTGCCAGCAACCAACTTGGGGAACACAATCAGCCCCAGCATTTT	CASNQLGEHNQPQHF
TRBV5-1	NA	NA	TRBJ2-2	TGCGCCAGCAGCCCCCCCCTACCGGGCACCGGGGAGCTGTTTTTT	CASSPPLPGTGELFF
TRBV7-2	NA	NA	TRBJ2-5	TGTGCCAGCAGCTTAGGTAGTGTCGGACAAGAGACCCAGTACTTC	CASSLGSVGQETQYF
TRBV19	TRBD1	NA	TRBJ2-7	TGTGCCACGGGGACAGGTCGTTCCTACGAGCAGTACTTC	CATGTGRSYEQYF
TRBV7-2	NA	once	TRBJ2-3	TGTGCCAGCAGCTCGACCGGTCCAGATACGCAGTATTTT	CASSSTGPDTQYF
TRBV20-1	NA	few	TRBJ1-2	TGCAGTGCACCAGGAACCTATGGCTACACCTTC	CSAPGTYGYTF
TRBV7-3	NA	NA	TRBJ1-1	TGTGCCAGCAGCCTCAGGGTGCCCGCTGAAGCTTTCTTT	CASSLRVPAEAFF
TRBV5-1	TRBD2	NA	TRBJ2-1	TGCGCCAGCAGCTTGGAACCTAGCGGGGCCAGTGAGCAGTTCTTC	CASSLEPSGASEQFF
TRBV9	TRBD1	NA	TRBJ1-1	TGTGCCAGCAGCCCAAACTTGGACAGGGGGACTGAAGCTTTCTTT	CASSPNLDRGTEAFF
TRBV30	TRBD1	NA	TRBJ1-3	TGTGCCTGGACTTCGGGACAGCTCAGCTCTGGAAACACCATATATTTT	CAWTSGQLSSGNTIYF
TRBV6-5	NA	NA	TRBJ2-5	TGTGCCAGCAGTTACTCTCAGAGCAGGGAGACCCAGTACTTC	CASSYSQSRETQYF
TRBV6-1	NA	NA	TRBJ2-7	TGTGCCAGCAGGTCGACAGAGAGCTCCTACGAGCAGTACTTC	CASRSTESSYEQYF
TRBV18	NA	NA	TRBJ2-2	TGTGCCAGCTCACCACCTTTCGGGACGAGCACCGGGGAGCTGTTTTTT	CASSPPFGTSTGELFF
TRBV30	NA	once	TRBJ1-5	TGTGCCTGGAGGACAACAGGGTATAGCAATCAGCCCCAGCATTTT	CAWRTTGYSNQPQHF